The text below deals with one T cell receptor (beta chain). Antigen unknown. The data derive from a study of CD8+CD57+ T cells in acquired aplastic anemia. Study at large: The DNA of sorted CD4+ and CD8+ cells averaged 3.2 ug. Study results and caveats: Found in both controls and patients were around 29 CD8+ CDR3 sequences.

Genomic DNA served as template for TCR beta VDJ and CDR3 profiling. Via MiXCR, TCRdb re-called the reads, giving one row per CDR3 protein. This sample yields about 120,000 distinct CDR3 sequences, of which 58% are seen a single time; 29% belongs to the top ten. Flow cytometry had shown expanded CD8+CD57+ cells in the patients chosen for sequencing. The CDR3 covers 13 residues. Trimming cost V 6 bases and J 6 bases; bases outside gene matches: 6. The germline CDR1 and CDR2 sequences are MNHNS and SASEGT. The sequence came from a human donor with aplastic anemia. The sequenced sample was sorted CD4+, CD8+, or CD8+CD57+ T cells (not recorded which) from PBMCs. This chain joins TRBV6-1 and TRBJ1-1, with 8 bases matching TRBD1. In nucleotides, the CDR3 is TGTGCCAGCAGAGGAGCAGGGGGCTCTGAAGCTTTCTTT. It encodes CASRGAGGSEAFF.